This is a list of T cell receptor beta chains from one sample in a study of cytomegalovirus exposure and HLA in healthy donors. Profiling relied on immunoSEQ multiplex PCR, and the TCRdb table lists in-frame clones only, not all of them. The table shows under 300,000 clones, with around 81% occurring only once. Sequences were obtained from PBMCs. These TCRs come from a woman in her fifties or sixties in good health and CMV-seropositive. CDR3s include the opening cysteine and the closing phenylalanine or tryptophan. The D gene is left open where the match is weak. The listing skips clone size in some rows; elsewhere it reads once, few, many or a size class.

j_call v_call cdr3_length clone_size d_call cdr3_aa cdr3_nt
TRBJ2-5 TRBV5-1 14 - TRBD1 CASSVDRPVETQYF TGCGCCAGCAGCGTGGACAGGCCTGTAGAGACCCAGTACTTC
TRBJ1-5 TRBV19 12 - TRBD1 CASSIPRGPQHF TGTGCCAGTAGTATTCCCAGGGGGCCGCAGCATTTT
TRBJ2-1 TRBV5-4 12 once - CASSFSGGEQFF TGTGCCAGCAGCTTTTCCGGAGGTGAGCAGTTCTTC
TRBJ1-1 TRBV4-1 14 few - CASRPLTGLTEAFF TGCGCCAGCAGACCCCTCACAGGGCTGACTGAAGCTTTCTTT
TRBJ1-4 TRBV5-1 15 - TRBD1 CASSTMGQGGEKLFF TGCGCCAGCAGCACCATGGGACAGGGGGGTGAAAAACTGTTTTTT
TRBJ1-5 TRBV28 15 once TRBD1 CASSSRTGRNQPQHF TGTGCCAGCAGTTCGAGGACAGGGCGGAATCAGCCCCAGCATTTT
TRBJ2-7 TRBV27 11 - - CASSSPYEQYF TGTGCCAGCAGTTCCCCTTACGAGCAGTACTTC
TRBJ2-3 TRBV13 22 - TRBD2 CASSSRKGNSLLAATLADTQYF TGTGCCAGCAGCTCCCGGAAGGGTAATTCGTTACTAGCGGCTACCTTGGCAGATACGCAGTATTTT
TRBJ2-3 TRBV5-6 12 few - CASSTGPDTQYF TGTGCCAGCAGCACAGGGCCAGATACGCAGTATTTT
TRBJ2-7 TRBV7-6 15 once - CASSLSFMADYEQYF TGTGCCAGCAGCTTATCGTTCATGGCGGACTACGAGCAGTACTTC
TRBJ1-2 TRBV7-9 17 once TRBD1 CASSLPGQGLANYGYTF TGTGCCAGCAGCTTACCGGGACAGGGGTTGGCTAACTATGGCTACACCTTC
TRBJ2-5 TRBV6-5 14 - TRBD2 CASSAAWGGETQYF TGTGCCAGCAGTGCGGCGTGGGGGGGAGAGACCCAGTACTTC
TRBJ1-1 TRBV9 15 - - CASSVEGTGGTEAFF TGTGCCAGCAGCGTAGAAGGCACGGGGGGCACTGAAGCTTTCTTT
TRBJ1-1 TRBV11-2 15 - - CASSLDSKMNTEAFF TGTGCCAGCAGCTTAGATTCCAAAATGAACACTGAAGCTTTCTTT
TRBJ1-3 TRBV19 16 once TRBD1 CASSIPRDSSGNTIYF TGTGCCAGTAGTATCCCCCGGGACAGCTCTGGAAACACCATATATTTT
TRBJ2-7 TRBV6-6 15 - TRBD1 CASLADRDSSYEQYF TGTGCCAGTTTGGCCGACCGGGACAGCTCCTACGAGCAGTACTTC
TRBJ1-1 TRBV2 13 - TRBD1 CASKVGDRAQAFF TGTGCCAGCAAGGTCGGCGACAGGGCCCAAGCTTTCTTT
TRBJ2-7 TRBV10-3 16 - - CAISEGGQRSSYEQYF TGTGCCATCAGTGAGGGTGGCCAGCGGAGCTCCTACGAGCAGTACTTC
TRBJ2-7 TRBV5-6 13 - - CASSYRISYEQYF TGTGCCAGCAGCTACAGGATCTCCTACGAGCAGTACTTC
TRBJ1-2 TRBV19 12 - - CASSTGDYGYTF TGTGCCAGTAGTACAGGTGACTATGGCTACACCTTC
TRBJ2-2 TRBV6-9 17 - TRBD2 CASSHQGLAGNTGELFF TGTGCCAGCAGCCACCAGGGGCTAGCGGGGAACACCGGGGAGCTGTTTTTT
TRBJ2-2 TRBV5-5 13 - - CASSIQGSGELFF TGTGCCAGCAGTATTCAGGGGTCCGGGGAGCTGTTTTTT
TRBJ2-7 TRBV5-5 14 - TRBD2 CASSFIHGRGEQYF TGTGCCAGCAGCTTTATTCACGGGAGGGGCGAGCAGTACTTC
TRBJ1-2 TRBV9 13 - - CASSVEVNYGYTF TGTGCCAGCAGCGTGGAGGTGAACTATGGCTACACCTTC
TRBJ1-2 TRBV13 15 - - CASSLAADTNYGYTF TGTGCCAGCAGCTTAGCTGCAGATACTAACTATGGCTACACCTTC
TRBJ2-1 TRBV27 13 once TRBD1 CASRTGTDNEQFF TGTGCCAGCAGGACCGGGACAGACAATGAGCAGTTCTTC
TRBJ1-5 TRBV10-1 14 - TRBD1 CASSETGEGQPQHF TGCGCCAGCAGCGAGACAGGGGAAGGGCAGCCCCAGCATTTT
TRBJ1-4 TRBV6-5 15 - - CASSTSGATNEKLFF TGTGCCAGCAGCACCTCAGGGGCGACTAATGAAAAACTGTTTTTT
TRBJ2-3 TRBV19 16 once TRBD2 CASSMDSGALTDTQYF TGTGCCAGTAGTATGGATAGCGGGGCGCTCACAGATACGCAGTATTTT
TRBJ1-2 TRBV6-1 14 - - CASSEEQRVLYYTF TGTGCCAGCAGTGAAGAACAGAGAGTCCTATACTACACCTTC
TRBJ1-1 TRBV28 15 - TRBD1 CASRSPGTVNTEAFF TGTGCCAGCAGATCCCCGGGGACAGTGAACACTGAAGCTTTCTTT
TRBJ2-1 TRBV5-4 15 - - CASSPTLSSYNEQFF TGTGCTAGCAGCCCGACTTTGAGCTCCTACAATGAGCAGTTCTTC
TRBJ1-1 TRBV5-5 15 once - CASSPGGPLRPEAFF TGTGCCAGCAGCCCCGGAGGCCCCCTGAGGCCTGAAGCTTTCTTT
TRBJ2-5 TRBV9 15 once TRBD2 CASSVSTSGLQTQYF TGTGCCAGCAGCGTCAGCACTAGCGGGTTGCAGACCCAGTACTTC
TRBJ1-1 TRBV29-1 13 - - CSVEKGLNTEAFF TGCAGCGTTGAAAAGGGGCTGAACACTGAGGCTTTCTTT
TRBJ1-1 TRBV2 14 - TRBD1 CASRVVVQGHEAFF TGTGCCAGCAGGGTGGTCGTACAGGGGCATGAAGCTTTCTTT
TRBJ2-7 TRBV11-2 15 few TRBD1 CASRKPGQDSYEQYF TGTGCCAGCAGAAAGCCGGGACAGGACTCCTACGAGCAGTACTTC